This T cell receptor (beta chain) comes out of a study of blood T cell repertoires in COVID-19. For the study at large: There were acute and convalescent COVID-19 samples, and they came from the United States, Italy and Spain. Sample material is recorded as cDNA or gDNA derived from T cells, B-cell-depleted T cells, or PBMCs.

The authors' processing: For nucleated cells, counts were estimated from reference gene primer amplification. The repertoire was sequenced with immunoSEQ multiplex PCR; TCRdb's copy has only in-frame clones and lacks some. The V and J calls and clone size were taken over from that table, and D and trimming were inferred from the DNA. The sample holds about 230,000 clones; 83% are singletons and the top ten take around 6.8%. The CDR3 extends over 16 amino acids. Germline V gives CDR1 LNHDA, CDR2 SQIVND (reference sequence). The V end was cut by 5 bases, the J end by 4 bases, with 18 bases between. This rearrangement joins TRBV19 to TRBJ1-5; D unresolved. The sample was peripheral blood. This TCR was sampled from a woman between 45 and 60 years old with acute or convalescent COVID-19. The CDR3 DNA reads TGTGCCAGTAGTTCCTCAAGTACAGCTAATAATCAGCCCCAGCATTTT. This codes for CASSSSSTANNQPQHF. The full variable domain, with the rest looked up from reference TRBV19 and TRBJ1-5, is DGGITQSPKYLFRKEGQNVTLSCEQNLNHDAMYWYRQDPGQGLRLIYYSQIVNDFQKGDIAEGYSVSREKKESFPLTVTSAQKNPTAFYLCASSSSSTANNQPQHFGDGTRLSIL.